A selection of T cell receptor beta chains follows, all from one sample in a study of OX40 agonist ivuxolimab in advanced cancers. Clones were read by immunoSEQ multiplex PCR, and TCRdb kept only the in-frame ones, dropping some. Of roughly 45,000 clones in the sample, roughly 84% are singletons; the top ten hold 14% to 15%. Source: CD4+ or CD8+ T cells sorted from blood, taken in a trial of the OX40 agonist ivuxolimab. These receptors all stem from an adult with an advanced solid tumor such as melanoma, head and neck, liver or kidney cancer. CDR3s include the opening cysteine and the closing phenylalanine or tryptophan. The D gene is left open where the match is weak. Clone size is not always given. Where it is, it says once, few, many or a class for expanded clones.

-	TRBD2	TRBV27	TRBJ2-7	CASSLNPSGTYEQYF	TGTGCCAGCAGCCTGAACCCTAGCGGTACCTACGAGCAGTACTTC
-	-	TRBV6-5	TRBJ1-1	CASSYSSYGTEAFF	TGTGCCAGCAGTTACTCCTCATACGGGACTGAAGCTTTCTTT
-	-	TRBV18	TRBJ2-2	CASSSMDSELEGTGELFF	TGTGCCAGCTCCAGCATGGATAGCGAACTTGAAGGCACCGGGGAGCTGTTTTTT
once	-	TRBV27	TRBJ2-1	CASSVDAGSYNEQFF	TGTGCCAGCAGCGTTGACGCTGGCTCCTACAATGAGCAGTTCTTC
-	-	TRBV5-5	TRBJ1-4	CASSRFGDTDEKLFF	TGTGCCAGCAGCCGATTCGGGGACACAGATGAAAAACTGTTTTTT
-	-	TRBV27	TRBJ2-7	CASSFFLGASSYEQYF	TGTGCCAGCAGTTTTTTCCTGGGAGCGAGCTCCTACGAGCAGTACTTC
-	-	TRBV6-5	TRBJ1-1	CASSQQGLAEAFF	TGTGCCAGCAGCCAACAGGGACTGGCTGAAGCTTTCTTT
-	-	TRBV28	TRBJ2-7	CASSTQVRDGYSSYEQYF	TGTGCCAGCAGTACTCAGGTTCGGGACGGTTATAGCTCCTACGAGCAGTACTTC
-	-	TRBV6-6	TRBJ2-1	CASGGTARRDEQFF	TGTGCCAGCGGGGGGACAGCTAGAAGGGATGAGCAGTTCTTC
-	-	TRBV27	TRBJ1-1	CASSPVSPLTFYEAFF	TGTGCCAGCAGTCCCGTCTCCCCACTGACATTCTATGAAGCTTTCTTT
-	-	TRBV18	TRBJ2-3	CASSEGTDTQYF	TGTGCCAGCTCAGAGGGGACAGATACGCAGTATTTT
-	-	TRBV7-8	TRBJ2-7	CASSLTPDSFYEQYF	TGTGCCAGCAGCTTAACCCCTGACAGCTTTTACGAGCAGTACTTC
-	-	TRBV29-1	TRBJ1-2	CSVEGLDGDDF	TGCAGCGTTGAAGGGTTGGACGGTGACGACTTC
few	-	TRBV2	TRBJ1-1	CASSEESAFYTEAFF	TGTGCCAGCAGTGAAGAAAGCGCCTTTTACACTGAAGCTTTCTTT
-	-	TRBV28	TRBJ1-3	CASSSRVGNTIYF	TGTGCCAGCAGTTCCCGGGTGGGAAACACCATATATTTT
-	TRBD1	TRBV6-5	TRBJ1-6	CASSYSDRDNSPLHF	TGTGCCAGCAGTTACTCTGACAGGGATAATTCACCCCTCCACTTT
-	-	TRBV14	TRBJ1-2	CASSQDNRGGYGYTF	TGTGCCAGCAGCCAAGACAACCGGGGAGGGTATGGCTACACCTTC
-	-	TRBV21-1	TRBJ2-5	CASSKTFDRGEQTQYF	TGTGCCAGCAGCAAGACTTTCGACAGGGGGGAGCAGACCCAGTACTTC
once	-	TRBV28	TRBJ2-7	CASSSDTDEQYF	TGTGCCAGCAGTTCCGACACCGACGAGCAGTACTTC
-	-	TRBV19	TRBJ1-2	CASSMEAFYGYTF	TGTGCCAGTAGTATGGAGGCATTCTATGGCTACACCTTC
-	-	TRBV7-6	TRBJ2-7	CASSRHSPSSSYEQYF	TGTGCCAGCAGCCGACACTCGCCCTCCAGCTCCTACGAGCAGTACTTC
-	TRBD1	TRBV28	TRBJ2-7	CASSFDRGEQYF	TGTGCCAGCAGTTTCGACAGGGGGGAGCAGTACTTC
-	TRBD1	TRBV7-9	TRBJ1-4	CASSWDLTGWKNEKLFF	TGTGCCAGCAGCTGGGACTTGACAGGGTGGAAGAATGAAAAACTGTTTTTT
-	-	TRBV27	TRBJ2-3	CASGRRAGVSTDTQYF	TGTGCCTCAGGCCGACGGGCCGGGGTTAGCACAGATACGCAGTATTTT
-	-	TRBV5-1	TRBJ2-1	CASSADRPNEQFF	TGCGCCAGCAGCGCAGACAGACCCAATGAGCAGTTCTTC
-	-	TRBV25-1	TRBJ2-5	CASSTKGTYEETQYF	TGTGCCAGCAGCACTAAAGGGACCTACGAGGAGACCCAGTACTTC
-	-	TRBV6-5	TRBJ2-1	CASSYYLGRAGEQFF	TGTGCCAGCAGTTACTACCTCGGGCGGGCGGGGGAGCAGTTCTTC
-	-	TRBV11-3	TRBJ2-7	CASSRGVSSEQYF	TGTGCCAGCAGCCGTGGGGTCTCCTCCGAGCAGTACTTC
-	TRBD1	TRBV28	TRBJ2-7	CASSRPIEGGGAGLDEQYF	TGTGCCAGCAGTCGCCCAATTGAAGGGGGCGGTGCTGGCTTGGACGAGCAGTACTTC
-	TRBD1	TRBV5-5	TRBJ2-3	CASSLVGVGGGDTQYF	TGTGCCAGCAGCTTAGTGGGTGTAGGGGGCGGAGATACGCAGTATTTT
-	TRBD2	TRBV13	TRBJ2-7	CASSLGRGGAYEQYF	TGTGCCAGCAGCTTAGGACGCGGGGGGGCGTACGAGCAGTACTTC
-	TRBD1	TRBV29-1	TRBJ1-3	CSVEADRVDGNTIYF	TGCAGCGTTGAAGCGGACAGGGTGGATGGAAACACCATATATTTT
-	-	TRBV11-2	TRBJ2-7	CASSFLQGVIYEQYF	TGTGCCAGCAGCTTCCTGCAAGGAGTGATCTACGAGCAGTACTTC
-	-	TRBV6-1	TRBJ2-7	CASSEGQGPSYGQYF	TGTGCCAGCAGCGAAGGGCAGGGGCCTTCCTACGGGCAGTACTTC
-	-	TRBV6-6	TRBJ2-6	CASSYYDSGANVLTF	TGTGCCAGCAGTTACTATGACTCTGGGGCCAACGTCCTGACTTTC
-	TRBD2	TRBV13	TRBJ2-1	CASSPPGLAGSNEQFF	TGTGCCAGCAGCCCCCCGGGACTAGCGGGATCGAATGAGCAGTTCTTC
-	TRBD2	TRBV27	TRBJ2-1	CASSLAGGSYNEQFF	TGTGCCAGCAGTCTAGCGGGGGGCTCCTACAATGAGCAGTTCTTC
few	TRBD1	TRBV4-2	TRBJ2-2	CASSHPGTGDIGGELFF	TGTGCCAGCAGCCATCCCGGGACAGGGGACATCGGCGGGGAGCTGTTTTTT
-	TRBD1	TRBV15	TRBJ1-1	CATSRTGTVNTEAFF	TGTGCCACCAGCAGGACCGGGACAGTGAACACTGAAGCTTTCTTT
-	TRBD1	TRBV27	TRBJ1-1	CASSLSRDRNTEAFF	TGTGCCAGCAGTTTATCCAGGGACAGGAACACTGAAGCTTTCTTT
-	-	TRBV6-5	TRBJ1-3	CASSSLGPWSGNTIYF	TGTGCCAGCAGTTCCCTCGGCCCTTGGTCCGGAAACACCATATATTTT
-	-	TRBV5-8	TRBJ1-2	CASSLTWGGGGYTF	TGTGCCAGCAGCTTGACCTGGGGAGGAGGTGGCTACACCTTC
-	-	TRBV11-1	TRBJ2-7	CASSRGDETYEQYF	TGTGCCAGCAGCCGAGGGGACGAAACCTACGAGCAGTACTTC
few	-	TRBV4-1	TRBJ1-1	CASSQVGAAYNTEAFF	TGCGCCAGCAGCCAAGTCGGAGCAGCTTACAACACTGAAGCTTTCTTT
-	-	TRBV5-1	TRBJ2-7	CASSLAGPYEQYF	TGCGCCAGCAGCTTGGCGGGCCCCTACGAGCAGTACTTC
-	-	TRBV28	TRBJ1-5	CASRAVESPQPQHF	TGTGCCAGCAGAGCGGTTGAAAGTCCCCAGCCCCAGCATTTT
few	-	TRBV29-1	TRBJ2-7	CSVEDPGYEQYF	TGCAGCGTTGAAGATCCGGGATACGAGCAGTACTTC
-	-	TRBV15	TRBJ2-7	CATSRDLFYLHEQYF	TGTGCCACCAGCAGAGATCTTTTCTACCTCCACGAGCAGTACTTC
once	-	TRBV29-1	TRBJ1-2	CSVEDPTRSYGYTF	TGCAGCGTTGAAGATCCCACGAGAAGCTATGGCTACACCTTC
-	-	TRBV19	TRBJ2-1	CASSVDYSYNEQFF	TGTGCCAGTAGCGTAGACTACTCCTACAATGAGCAGTTCTTC